This paragraph reports one T cell receptor (beta chain). Antigen specificity is unknown. The record originates from a study of shared clonotypes between healthy human individuals. General observations from the study: Non-shared clonotypes showed lower generation probabilities than clonotypes common to all four donors. Owing to a small donor count, the genetic and exposure-history diversity represented was limited.

CDR3 size: 13 residues. Trimming at V came to 4 bases and at J to 6 bases, leaving 5 bases not matched to a gene. The V gene's germline CDR1 is MNHNS and CDR2 SASEGT. Researchers divided each subset's genomic DNA evenly across several immunoSEQ plates. Libraries were prepared by immunoSEQ multiplex PCR; TCRdb keeps only in-frame clonotypes and omits some of them. In the table there are approximately 940,000 clones, approximately 80% of which are singletons. The chain has TRBV6-1 and TRBJ1-2; 7 nucleotides line up with TRBD1. Input material: memory CD4+ T cells sorted from blood. Documented subset: CD45RA-negative fraction. This TCR was recovered from a man aged 18 to 29 in good health. CDR3 nucleotides: TGTGCCAGCAGTGCCCAAGGGGGCCATGGCTACACCTTC. It encodes CASSAQGGHGYTF.